Listed below are T cell receptor beta chains from one sample, sequenced in a study of shared clonotypes between healthy human individuals. Here immunoSEQ multiplex PCR was the method, and the copy in TCRdb shows in-frame clones only, minus some. The sample lists under 2,500,000 clones; more than 90% were seen once. Source material: naive CD4+ T cells sorted from blood. The receptors come from a man aged 18 to 30 in good health. The CDR3 runs from the conserved cysteine through the conserved F or W. The D gene is left open where the match is weak. Rows may omit the clone size; those that give it use once, few, many or a size class.

NA	15	TRBV6-5	TRBJ2-1	NA	CASSFQTGAYNEQFF	TGTGCCAGCAGTTTTCAGACTGGGGCCTACAATGAGCAGTTCTTC
NA	14	TRBV5-1	TRBJ2-7	NA	CASSLATATYEQYF	TGCGCCAGCAGCTTGGCCACGGCCACGTACGAGCAGTACTTC
NA	12	TRBV19	TRBJ2-5	NA	CASSFPLETQYF	TGTGCCAGTAGTTTTCCCCTGGAGACCCAGTACTTC
TRBD1	14	TRBV27	TRBJ1-1	NA	CASRKGDRATEAFF	TGTGCCAGCAGAAAAGGGGACAGGGCCACTGAAGCTTTCTTT
TRBD1	14	TRBV7-2	TRBJ2-7	NA	CASSWDRGLYEQYF	TGTGCCAGCAGCTGGGACAGGGGGCTCTACGAGCAGTACTTC
NA	13	TRBV5-4	TRBJ1-6	NA	CASNTQGSSPLHF	TGTGCCAGCAACACACAGGGAAGTTCACCCCTCCACTTT
NA	13	TRBV7-2	TRBJ2-5	NA	CASSSGTWETQYF	TGTGCCAGCAGCAGTGGGACCTGGGAGACCCAGTACTTC
NA	11	TRBV30	TRBJ2-7	NA	CAWTVGYEQYF	TGTGCCTGGACCGTGGGTTACGAGCAGTACTTC
NA	15	TRBV6-1	TRBJ1-5	NA	CASNAGLRGDQPQHF	TGTGCCAGCAATGCGGGCCTAAGGGGGGATCAGCCCCAGCATTTT
TRBD1	15	TRBV27	TRBJ1-1	NA	CASSSQQGAWGEAFF	TGTGCCAGCAGTTCCCAACAGGGGGCTTGGGGTGAAGCTTTCTTT
TRBD2	16	TRBV18	TRBJ2-3	NA	CASSPISGGSTDTQYF	TGTGCCAGCTCACCCATTAGCGGGGGAAGCACAGATACGCAGTATTTT
NA	15	TRBV6-5	TRBJ1-3	NA	CASSPSRGPGNTIYF	TGTGCCAGCAGTCCGTCGCGAGGGCCGGGAAACACCATATATTTT
TRBD1	14	TRBV7-9	TRBJ1-1	NA	CASSNRGRGTEAFF	TGTGCCAGCAGTAACAGGGGGCGGGGCACTGAAGCTTTCTTT
NA	13	TRBV28	TRBJ1-5	NA	CAARGGLGQPQHF	TGTGCCGCCCGTGGGGGACTAGGTCAGCCCCAGCATTTT
TRBD2	18	TRBV27	TRBJ2-7	NA	CASSFAGASGGLWSEQYF	TGTGCCAGCAGTTTTGCCGGCGCTAGCGGGGGATTGTGGTCCGAGCAGTACTTC
NA	15	TRBV28	TRBJ1-6	NA	CASSFQVGRNSPLHF	TGTGCCAGCAGTTTCCAGGTGGGTCGGAATTCACCCCTCCACTTT
NA	15	TRBV28	TRBJ2-2	NA	CASSLGGANTGELFF	TGTGCCAGCAGTTTAGGAGGGGCGAACACCGGGGAGCTGTTTTTT
NA	11	TRBV20-1	TRBJ1-1	NA	CSAAVFPEAFF	TGCAGTGCTGCTGTCTTCCCTGAAGCTTTCTTT
NA	14	TRBV6-1	TRBJ1-2	NA	CASSVTAHAYGYTF	TGTGCCAGCAGTGTCACAGCTCACGCGTATGGCTACACCTTC
NA	13	TRBV11-2	TRBJ2-3	once	CASSPQYTDTQYF	TGTGCCAGCAGCCCGCAGTACACAGATACGCAGTATTTT
NA	17	TRBV27	TRBJ2-6	NA	CASTLTGTPSGANVLTF	TGTGCCAGCACCTTGACGGGAACACCTTCTGGGGCCAACGTCCTGACTTTC
TRBD1	12	TRBV29-1	TRBJ2-3	NA	CSFRQGGDTQYF	TGCAGCTTTCGACAGGGTGGAGATACGCAGTATTTT
NA	13	TRBV2	TRBJ1-2	NA	CASSIGQSHGYTF	TGTGCCAGCAGCATTGGACAGAGCCATGGCTACACCTTC
NA	17	TRBV7-2	TRBJ2-3	NA	CASSLAPRQMGTDTQYF	TGTGCCAGCAGCTTAGCGCCACGTCAGATGGGGACAGATACGCAGTATTTT
TRBD1	16	TRBV4-1	TRBJ2-5	NA	CASSQTGQGVRETQYF	TGCGCCAGCAGCCAGACCGGACAGGGGGTTAGGGAGACCCAGTACTTC
TRBD1	13	TRBV6-6	TRBJ1-2	NA	CASSQGQGNGYTF	TGTGCCAGCAGTCAGGGACAGGGCAATGGCTACACCTTC
NA	14	TRBV19	TRBJ1-2	NA	CASSFSGRENGYTF	TGTGCCAGTAGTTTCTCTGGGAGAGAAAATGGCTACACCTTC
NA	15	TRBV7-2	TRBJ2-1	NA	CASSSGRGRHNEQFF	TGTGCCAGCAGCTCGGGCAGGGGTAGGCACAATGAGCAGTTCTTC
NA	17	TRBV5-4	TRBJ2-6	NA	CASSLGQELSGANVLTF	TGTGCCAGCAGCTTGGGACAGGAACTCTCTGGGGCCAACGTCCTGACTTTC
NA	14	TRBV6-6	TRBJ2-5	NA	CASSYSTGQETQYF	TGTGCCAGCAGTTACTCGACTGGCCAAGAGACCCAGTACTTC
TRBD1	15	TRBV6-5	TRBJ1-1	NA	CASRIDRGLGTEAFF	TGTGCCAGCAGGATCGACAGGGGGCTAGGGACTGAAGCTTTCTTT